Listed below are T cell receptor beta chains from one sample, sequenced in a study of blood T cell repertoires in COVID-19. Profiled with immunoSEQ multiplex PCR; TCRdb holds only in-frame clones, not every one. The sample lists over 90,000 clones; 74% were seen once. Material for sequencing was peripheral blood. Receptor source: a man aged 70 or older with COVID-19, enrolled during active disease. Both conserved end residues are part of each CDR3. Fields, in order: V gene, J gene, CDR3 protein.

>TRBV5-1|TRBJ2-1
CASSTRTSGYNEQFF
>TRBV9|TRBJ1-4
CASSGTENNEKLFF
>TRBV12-3/TRBV12-4|TRBJ2-5
CASSFPGGTQYF
>TRBV14|TRBJ2-2
CASSQDLSAAGVVTGELFF
>TRBV5-1|TRBJ1-1
CASSLASGDTEAFF
>TRBV10-1|TRBJ1-1
CASSESTGVPGLEGWDTEAFF
>TRBV4-3|TRBJ2-5
CASSQDRPGVGETQYF
>TRBV5-1|TRBJ1-1
CASSLSTLNTEAFF
>TRBV7-3|TRBJ2-7
CASSPGQGSGRVPYEQYF
>TRBV9|TRBJ2-2
CASSVATGVTGELFF
>TRBV7-9|TRBJ2-7
CASSLQGYEQYF
>TRBV19|TRBJ1-5
CASSTRASGPQHF
>TRBV5-6|TRBJ1-2
CASSLAGTGPGGYTF
>TRBV18|TRBJ2-3
CASSPGLAGGFGSTDTQYF
>TRBV7-2|TRBJ2-1
CASSLSLLAGDSEQFF
>TRBV24-1|TRBJ2-5
CATSDPRGGGETQYF
>TRBV28|TRBJ2-3
CASSPRVGPDTQYF
>TRBV18|TRBJ2-7
CASSPSAAWQDEQYF
>TRBV5-1|TRBJ1-3
CASSLVSPRNSGNTIYF
>TRBV10-3|TRBJ2-7
CAISEPSGSSYEQYF
>TRBV11-3|TRBJ2-3
CASSLDRAGQHTQYF
>TRBV18|TRBJ1-1
CASSPLNTEAFF
>TRBV18|TRBJ2-7
CASSPQTRDTSYEQYF